The 9 T cell receptor beta chains given below trace back to one sample, sequenced in a study of cytomegalovirus exposure and HLA in healthy donors. Primers for the PCR totalled 60 Vbeta and 13 Jbeta. Libraries were prepared by immunoSEQ multiplex PCR; TCRdb keeps only in-frame clonotypes and omits some of them. The data show about 160,000 clones, around 76% seen once. The sequencing input was PBMCs. These receptors all come from a man aged 55 to 69 in good health and CMV-seronegative.

This rearrangement joins TRBV30 to TRBJ2-7, with D tentatively TRBD1 (5 bases). CDR3 size: 14 residues. Trimming pared 0 bases from V and 2 bases from J, leaving 11 bases between. Germline V gene data show CDR1 as GTSNPN and CDR2 as SVGIG (reference sequence). The CDR3 sequence: CAWSVQAGTYEQYF. DNA of the CDR3: TGTGCCTGGAGTGTACAGGCAGGGACCTACGAGCAGTACTTC.

This clone was detected only once. V gene TRBV28 combines with J gene TRBJ1-3; TRBD1 matches 8 bases. Germline CDR1 reads MDHEN; CDR2 reads SYDVKM. CDR3 size: 14 residues. With 6 bases clipped from V and 4 bases from J, the junction kept 5 bases outside the gene matches. Here the CDR3 reads CASRRTGSGNTIYF. DNA of the CDR3: TGTGCCAGCAGGCGGACAGGGTCCGGAAACACCATATATTTT.

This clone has only one observation. This chain joins TRBV28 and TRBJ1-5; perhaps TRBD1 as D (5 bases). V was clipped by 0 bases and J by 0 bases, with 9 bases between them. The CDR3 loop spans 16 amino acids. Germline CDR1 MDHEN, CDR2 SYDVKM. CDR3 DNA: TGTGCCAGCAGTTTATGGGGGGGAGGTAGCAATCAGCCCCAGCATTTT. This encodes CASSLWGGGSNQPQHF. Complete variable domain (other parts from reference TRBV28 and TRBJ1-5): DVKVTQSSRYLVKRTGEKVFLECVQDMDHENMFWYRQDPGLGLRLIYFSYDVKMKEKGDIPEGYSVSREKKERFSLILESASTNQTSMYLCASSLWGGGSNQPQHFGDGTRLSIL.

This clone came up once. This sample also contains other DNA sequences that code for the same CDR3. The chain is built from TRBV5-5 and TRBJ2-5; 10 nucleotides match TRBD2. This CDR3 has 16 amino acids. The junction had 7 bases not matched to a gene; V was cut back by 0 bases and J by 5 bases. CDR1 SGHKS and CDR2 YYEKEE come from the germline V gene (reference sequence). The chain's CDR3 is CASSLELAGGRETQYF. The DNA for the CDR3 is TGTGCCAGCAGCTTGGAGTTAGCGGGGGGCCGGGAGACCCAGTACTTC.

The V call is TRBV19, the J call TRBJ2-7, with D unresolved. This CDR3 has 16 residues. CDR1 is LNHDA and CDR2 is SQIVND in the germline V gene (reference sequence). The V end was cut by 6 bases, the J end by 0 bases, with 18 bases between. The chain's CDR3 is CASSLTDSLSSYEQYF. CDR3 nucleotide sequence: TGTGCCAGTAGCCTGACGGATAGCCTTAGCTCCTACGAGCAGTACTTC. The full variable domain, completed using reference TRBV19 and TRBJ2-7, is DGGITQSPKYLFRKEGQNVTLSCEQNLNHDAMYWYRQDPGQGLRLIYYSQIVNDFQKGDIAEGYSVSREKKESFPLTVTSAQKNPTAFYLCASSLTDSLSSYEQYFGPGTRLTVT.

The chain couples TRBV7-8 to TRBJ2-3; 9 nucleotides match TRBD2. The V gene end was trimmed by 5 bases and the J gene end by 2 bases; junction bases not matched to a gene: 8. The CDR3 sequence is 16 residues long. Germline V gives CDR1 SGHVS, CDR2 FQNEAQ. CDR3 bases: TGTGCCAGCAGCGGAGCGCTAGCGGGATTCACAGATACGCAGTATTTT. This encodes CASSGALAGFTDTQYF.

The chain links TRBV5-1 to TRBJ2-5, with D possibly matching TRBD2 (5 bases). Trimming cost V 3 bases and J 5 bases, with 23 bases left between them. The CDR3 extends over 17 amino acids. Looked up from germline, CDR1 is SGHRS and CDR2 is YFSETQ. The CDR3 loop reads CASSSRSGVPRSETQYF. The CDR3 region has the DNA TGCGCCAGCAGCTCAAGGTCCGGGGTCCCGCGCTCGGAGACCCAGTACTTC. The variable domain in full, completed from reference TRBV5-1 and TRBJ2-5, reads KAGVTQTPRYLIKTRGQQVTLSCSPISGHRSVSWYQQTPGQGLQFLFEYFSETQRNKGNFPGRFSGRQFSNSRSEMNVSTLELGDSALYLCASSSRSGVPRSETQYFGPGTRLLVL.

This clone was detected a few times. The rearrangement uses TRBV2 and TRBJ1-2; TRBD1 matches at 7 bases. Losses at the gene ends were 4 bases for V and 4 bases for J; bases not matched to a gene: 0. The CDR3 extends over 12 amino acids. The germline V gene has CDR1 SNHLY and CDR2 FYNNEI. CDR3 in amino acids: CASSAGGYGYTF. In DNA, the CDR3 is TGTGCCAGCAGTGCAGGGGGCTATGGCTACACCTTC.

The gene calls are TRBV6-4 and TRBJ1-1; perhaps TRBD1 as D (6 bases). V was clipped by 6 bases and J by 4 bases, with 12 bases between them. Germline V gene lookup returns CDR1 MRHNA and CDR2 SNTAGT. CDR3 length equals 13 residues. The CDR3: CASRRTELTEAFF. Here the CDR3 DNA reads TGTGCCAGCAGGAGGACAGAACTCACTGAAGCTTTCTTT.